Included here is one TCR beta chain sequence, with context. The CDR3 covers 16 residues. CDR1 and CDR2 (germline): MNHNS, SASEGT. V lost 3 bases to trimming and J lost 3 bases; unmatched junction nucleotides: 7. The sample is drawn from a study of blood T cell repertoires in COVID-19. Sequenced by immunoSEQ multiplex PCR; TCRdb stores in-frame clones only, minus some. The table lists 140,000 or so clones, roughly 80% of them singletons. The clonotype originates from a human donor in a cohort sampled during active COVID-19. This sequence joins TRBV6-1 and TRBJ2-3; 9 bases align to TRBD1. Material: peripheral blood. CDR3 DNA sequence: TGTGCCAGCAGTGAGGGGACAGGGTATAGAACAGATACGCAGTATTTT. It codes for CASSEGTGYRTDTQYF.